Detailed here is one T cell receptor (beta chain). This clone's antigen is unknown. No base quality values were provided; no much bigger clone lies one nucleotide off. The sample is drawn from a study of siplizumab effects on memory and regulatory T cells (dated by TCRdb to the late 2010s). As for the study more broadly: The study looked at the effect of siplizumab, an anti-CD2 antibody, on alloreactive T-cell subsets in allogeneic mixed lymphocyte reactions made from human PBMCs.

Sorted unstimulated T cells and proliferating T cells recovered from mixed lymphocyte reactions were subjected to TCRbeta CDR3 sequencing. Fresh whole blood from roughly ten HLA-typed healthy donors served as the source for isolating PBMCs. The library was produced with the immunoSEQ multiplex PCR assay. Approximately 10^5 TCR templates per sample were assayed by the deep sequencing platform. Genomic DNA extracted from sorted T cells was used for TCRbeta CDR3 sequencing. From the authors' description of their analysis: The R programming language was used for clonal analysis of TCRbeta CDR3 data. Unstimulated samples were compared with post-reaction CFSE-low samples to define alloreactive CD4+ and CD8+ clones. Regulatory or non-regulatory origin of alloreactive CD4+ clones was assigned by matching sequences to the sorted unstimulated Treg and non-Treg repertoires. The table was pulled from immuneACCESS by TCRdb, which kept in-frame rearrangements only. Such tables lose some clones; where checked, under half of the loss comes from unresolved V genes, and the rest has no known cause. V and J calls and clone size are those listed in that table; D and trimming were worked out from the DNA. For this sample there are some 73,000 clones; 93% appear just once. 5% of the sample lies in the top ten.

Broad study findings and their caveats: Whether proliferating Tregs from siplizumab cultures were suppressive was not functionally confirmed. Siplizumab significantly lowered the cumulative frequency of alloreactive sequences that could be traced to unstimulated CD4+ memory T cells. Because sequences below about 10^-5 frequency were poorly captured, only a minor fraction of alloreactive clones could be mapped to unstimulated subsets. Among mappable alloreactive CD4+ clones, an average Treg-derived fraction of 68.8% was observed with siplizumab, compared with less than 35% in control reactions. Roughly 80-97% of proliferating CD4+ or CD8+ clones could not be assigned a naive or memory phenotype. Greater diversity appeared to be present in unstimulated naive T cells than in memory T cells, and a substantial contribution to the alloresponse seemed to be made by naive cells.

V is shortened by 4 bases, J by 6 bases, and the region joining them spans 11 bases. Reading the germline V gene gives CDR1 MRHNA and CDR2 SNTAGT. Counted from cysteine to phenylalanine, this CDR3 has 13 amino acids. CDR3 DNA only is kept here, 39 bases in frame from base 1. The sample taken for sequencing was CD8+ T cells sorted from blood. This clonotype originated in a human donor in good health. The chain couples TRBV6-4 to TRBJ2-3; no confident D gene assignment can be made. The nucleotide sequence is given as TGTGCCAGCAGTGTGCGCGGCGAGGATACGCAGTATTTT. This codes for CASSVRGEDTQYF.